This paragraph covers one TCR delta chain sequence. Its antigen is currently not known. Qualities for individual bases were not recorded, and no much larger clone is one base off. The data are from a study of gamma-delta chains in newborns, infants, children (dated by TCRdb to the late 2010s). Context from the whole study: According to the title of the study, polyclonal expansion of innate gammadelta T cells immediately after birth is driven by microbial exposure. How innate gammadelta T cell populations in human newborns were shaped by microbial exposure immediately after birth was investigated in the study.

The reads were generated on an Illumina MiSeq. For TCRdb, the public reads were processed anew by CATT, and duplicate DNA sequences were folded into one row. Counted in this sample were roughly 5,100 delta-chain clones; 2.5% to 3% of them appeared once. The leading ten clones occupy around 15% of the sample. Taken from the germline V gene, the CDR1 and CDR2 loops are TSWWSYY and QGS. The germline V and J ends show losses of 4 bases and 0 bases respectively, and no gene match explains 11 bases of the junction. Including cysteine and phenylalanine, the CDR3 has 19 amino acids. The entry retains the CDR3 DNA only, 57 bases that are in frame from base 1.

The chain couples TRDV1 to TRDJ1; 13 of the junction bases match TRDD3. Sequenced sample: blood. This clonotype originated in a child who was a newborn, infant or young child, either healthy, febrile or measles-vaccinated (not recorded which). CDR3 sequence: CALGGRLLGDTGDTDKLIF. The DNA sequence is TGTGCTCTTGGGGGCCGTTTACTGGGGGATACGGGGGACACCGATAAACTCATCTTT.